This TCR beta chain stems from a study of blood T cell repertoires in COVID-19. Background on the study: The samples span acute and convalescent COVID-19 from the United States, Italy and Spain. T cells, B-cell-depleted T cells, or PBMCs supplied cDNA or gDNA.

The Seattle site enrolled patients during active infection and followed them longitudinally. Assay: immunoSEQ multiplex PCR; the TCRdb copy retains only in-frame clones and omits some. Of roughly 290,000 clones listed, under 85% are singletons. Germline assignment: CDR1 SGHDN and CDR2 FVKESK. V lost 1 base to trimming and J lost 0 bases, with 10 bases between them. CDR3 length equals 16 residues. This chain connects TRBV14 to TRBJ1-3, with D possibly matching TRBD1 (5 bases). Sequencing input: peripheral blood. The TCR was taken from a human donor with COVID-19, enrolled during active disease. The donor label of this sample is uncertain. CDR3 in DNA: TGTGCCAGCAGCCAAGTTCGACAGAGCTCTGGAAACACCATATATTTT. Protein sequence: CASSQVRQSSGNTIYF. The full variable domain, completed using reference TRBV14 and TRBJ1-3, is EAGVTQFPSHSVIEKGQTVTLRCDPISGHDNLYWYRRVMGKEIKFLLHFVKESKQDESGMPNNRFLAERTGGTYSTLKVQPAELEDSGVYFCASSQVRQSSGNTIYFGEGSWLTVV.